A single sample gave rise to the 4 T cell receptor beta chains below, sequenced in a study of shared clonotypes between healthy human individuals (dated by TCRdb to 2018 to 2020). The library was made by the immunoSEQ multiplex PCR assay. TCRdb re-hosts the immuneACCESS table, in-frame sequences only. Its copies lack some clones; in the studies checked, an unresolved V gene accounts for under half of them, and the cause for the rest is not known. Here the sample has roughly 2.5 million clones; around nine tenths occur a single time. The ten largest clones take up over 0.12% of the sample. Sequences were obtained from naive CD4+ T cells sorted from blood. Explained via the paper, the cell subset or site label denotes: CD45RA+ positively selected. The receptors were gathered from a man aged 18 to 30 in good health.

On this clone: Other DNA sequences from this sample encode an identical CDR3 as well. The CDR3: CASSYSSGSGANVLTF. The CDR3 region has the DNA TGTGCCAGCAGTTACTCGTCCGGCTCTGGGGCCAACGTCCTGACTTTC. The chain recombines TRBV6-5 with TRBJ2-6; D not resolved. The CDR3 runs 16 residues. V dropped 0 bases and J dropped 0 bases, with 6 bases sitting between them. Germline CDR1 is MNHEY and CDR2 is SVGAGI.

As concerns this clone: Other nucleotide sequences in the sample specify the same CDR3. CDR3 amino acids: CASSYRQGTYEQYF. DNA for the CDR3: TGTGCCAGCAGTTACCGACAGGGAACCTACGAGCAGTACTTC. The chain carries TRBV6-5 and TRBJ2-7, with 7 bases fitting TRBD1. The CDR3 is made up of 14 amino acids. V lost 2 bases to trimming and J lost 2 bases; unmatched junction nucleotides: 3. Germline values: CDR1 MNHEY, CDR2 SVGAGI.

The chain is built from TRBV2 and TRBJ1-5, with D possibly matching TRBD1 (5 bases). The germline CDR1 and CDR2 sequences are SNHLY and FYNNEI. The CDR3 is made up of 16 amino acids. The V end was cut by 4 bases, the J end by 1 base, with 14 bases between. The CDR3 coding sequence is TGTGCCAGCAGTGGGGGGGGACCCGGGAGCAATCAGCCCCAGCATTTT. It encodes CASSGGGPGSNQPQHF.

The count of this clone is one. The rearrangement links TRBV12-5 to TRBJ1-3; 8 bases agree with TRBD1. The V segment lost 6 bases and the J segment 2 bases; nucleotides outside the gene matches: 0. The CDR3 is 13 residues long. Germline V CDR1 and CDR2: LGHNT, FRNRAP. The CDR3 here is CASGTGAGNTIYF. CDR3 nucleotide sequence: TGTGCTAGTGGGACAGGGGCTGGAAACACCATATATTTT.